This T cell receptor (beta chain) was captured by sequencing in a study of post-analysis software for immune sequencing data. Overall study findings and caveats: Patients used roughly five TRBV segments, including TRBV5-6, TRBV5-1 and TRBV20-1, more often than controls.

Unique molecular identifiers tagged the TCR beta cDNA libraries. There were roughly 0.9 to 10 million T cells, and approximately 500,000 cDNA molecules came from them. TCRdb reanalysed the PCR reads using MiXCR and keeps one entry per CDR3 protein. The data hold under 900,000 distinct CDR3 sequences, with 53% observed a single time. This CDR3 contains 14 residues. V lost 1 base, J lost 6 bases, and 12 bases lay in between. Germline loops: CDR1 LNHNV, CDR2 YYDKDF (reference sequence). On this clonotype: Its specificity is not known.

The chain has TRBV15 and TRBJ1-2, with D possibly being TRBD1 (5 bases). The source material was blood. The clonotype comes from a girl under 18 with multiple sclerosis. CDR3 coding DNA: TGTGCCACCAGCAGAGGACGGGGGATCCATGGCTACACCTTC. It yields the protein CATSRGRGIHGYTF.